The 10 T cell receptor beta chains below were found in one sample sequenced in a study of blood T cell repertoires in COVID-19 (dated by TCRdb to the early 2020s). The library was produced with the immunoSEQ multiplex PCR assay. Sourced from immuneACCESS, this table was stored by TCRdb with only in-frame sequences that have V and J called. A share of the clones is absent; for the studies checked, an unresolved V gene accounts for under half, and the remainder has no known explanation. The sample profile shows over 80,000 clones; approximately 89% of them were found once. Jointly, the top ten make up roughly 21% of the sample. Sample: peripheral blood. These receptors were collected from a human donor in a cohort sampled during active COVID-19.

The chain combines TRBV6-1 with TRBJ1-4, with no clear D. Germline V lookup: CDR1 MNHNS, CDR2 SASEGT. The length of the CDR3 is 14 residues. V lost 0 bases to trimming and J lost 6 bases, with 8 bases between them. CDR3 sequence: CASSEALADEKLFF. CDR3 DNA: TGTGCCAGCAGTGAAGCACTCGCGGATGAAAAACTGTTTTTT.

The chain couples TRBV10-3 to TRBJ2-7; TRBD1 matches 8 bases. CDR1 and CDR2 (germline): ENHRY, SYGVKD. V lost 0 bases and J lost 7; bases outside the gene matches: 11. This CDR3 is 16 amino acids long. In DNA form, the CDR3 reads TGTGCCATCAGTGAGTCGATTCAGGACAGGGCGGGAGAGCAGTACTTC. Protein: CAISESIQDRAGEQYF.

The rearrangement uses TRBV6-5 and TRBJ2-2; 7 positions agree with TRBD2. The CDR3 is made up of 15 amino acids. The V gene end was trimmed by 7 bases and the J gene end by 7 bases; junction bases not matched to a gene: 12. CDR1 is MNHEY and CDR2 is SVGAGI in the germline V gene. For the CDR3, the DNA is TGTGCCAGCACCAGAAGACTAGCCTCTAGCGGGGAGCTGTTTTTT. Translation gives CASTRRLASSGELFF.

The CDR3 reads CASSLWFQTDTQYF. CDR3 nucleotide sequence: TGTGCCAGCAGCTTATGGTTCCAGACAGATACGCAGTATTTT. The chain recombines TRBV7-2 with TRBJ2-3; no clear D. Germline V gene data show CDR1 as SGHTA and CDR2 as FQGNSA. This CDR3 is built from 14 residues. Trimming took off 2 bases at V and 3 bases at J, with 9 bases between the two ends. Full variable domain (remainder filled in from reference TRBV7-2 and TRBJ2-3): GAGVSQSPSNKVTEKGKDVELRCDPISGHTALYWYRQSLGQGLEFLIYFQGNSAPDKSGLPSDRFSAERTGGSVSTLTIQRTQQEDSAVYLCASSLWFQTDTQYFGPGTRLTVL.

V and J are TRBV6-5 and TRBJ1-4; perhaps TRBD1 as D (6 bases). The germline CDR1 and CDR2 sequences are MNHEY and SVGAGI. The CDR3 spans 15 residues. V was clipped by 3 bases and J by 6 bases, with 14 bases between them. The CDR3 loop reads CASSYTGGRHEKLFF. In DNA, the CDR3 is TGTGCCAGCAGTTATACCGGGGGGCGGCATGAAAAACTGTTTTTT.

The chain is built from TRBV19 and TRBJ2-6, with D possibly matching TRBD1 (5 bases). Germline V gives CDR1 LNHDA, CDR2 SQIVND (reference sequence). The CDR3 spans 14 residues. Trimming stripped 5 bases from V and 3 bases from J, with 8 bases between. Here the CDR3 DNA reads TGTGCCAGTAGTGCTCAGGGTGGGGCCAACGTCCTGACTTTC. This codes for CASSAQGGANVLTF.

The rearrangement joins TRBV13 to TRBJ2-7; 7 bases are a match to TRBD2. J gave up 6 bases and V 1 base, and 6 bases lay outside the gene matches. Germline CDR1 is PRHDT and CDR2 is FYEKMQ (reference sequence). The CDR3 is 14 residues long. The CDR3 reads CASSLVRGVGEQYF. In DNA form, the CDR3 reads TGTGCCAGCAGCTTAGTCCGGGGGGTAGGCGAGCAGTACTTC.

The chain combines TRBV28 with TRBJ1-2; 9 nucleotides match TRBD1. The CDR3 extends over 14 amino acids. The germline CDR1 and CDR2 sequences are MDHEN and SYDVKM. V dropped 6 bases and J dropped 7; count of bases not matched to a gene: 9. CDR3 sequence reads: CASRSPGQGGGYTF. As DNA, the CDR3 is TGTGCCAGCAGGTCCCCGGGACAGGGAGGTGGCTACACCTTC.

This sequence joins TRBV2 and TRBJ1-1, with D uncertain. V was trimmed by 5 bases and J by 4 bases, leaving 20 bases between them. The CDR3 runs 16 residues. CDR1 and CDR2 (germline): SNHLY, FYNNEI. The chain's CDR3 is CASSYRPEATGTEAFF. CDR3 coding DNA: TGTGCCAGCAGTTATCGGCCAGAAGCGACGGGCACTGAAGCTTTCTTT.

The CDR3 DNA sequence: TGTGCCAGCAGCGTAGACACCGGAAACACCATATATTTT. Translating it yields CASSVDTGNTIYF. The chain combines TRBV9 with TRBJ1-3; unclear D gene. Per the germline V gene, CDR1 is SGDLS and CDR2 is YYNGEE. V lost 0 bases to trimming and J lost 4 bases, with 5 bases between them. This CDR3 comprises 13 residues.